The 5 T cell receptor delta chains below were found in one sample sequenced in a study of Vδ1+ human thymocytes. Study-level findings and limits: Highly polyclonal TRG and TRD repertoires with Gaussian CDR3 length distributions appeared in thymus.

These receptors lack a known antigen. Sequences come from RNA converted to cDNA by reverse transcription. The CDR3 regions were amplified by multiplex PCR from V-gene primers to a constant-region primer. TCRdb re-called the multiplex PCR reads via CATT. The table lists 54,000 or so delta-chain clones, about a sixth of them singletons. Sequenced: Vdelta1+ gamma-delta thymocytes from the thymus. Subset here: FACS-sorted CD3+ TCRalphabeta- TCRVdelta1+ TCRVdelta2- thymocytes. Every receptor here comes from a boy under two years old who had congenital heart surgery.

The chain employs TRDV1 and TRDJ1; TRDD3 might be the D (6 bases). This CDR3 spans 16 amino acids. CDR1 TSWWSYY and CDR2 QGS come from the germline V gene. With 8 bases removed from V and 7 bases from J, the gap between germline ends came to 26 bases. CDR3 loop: CALSLGAPYTDGKLIF. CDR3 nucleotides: TGTGCTCTTTCGTTGGGGGCCCCTTACACCGATGGTAAACTCATCTTT.

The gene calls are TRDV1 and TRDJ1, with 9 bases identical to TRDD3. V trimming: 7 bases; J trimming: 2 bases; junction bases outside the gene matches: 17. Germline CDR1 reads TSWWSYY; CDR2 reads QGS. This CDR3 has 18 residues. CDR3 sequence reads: CALVKARMYWGTTDKLIF. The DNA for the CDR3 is TGTGCTCTTGTTAAGGCGCGAATGTACTGGGGGACTACCGATAAACTCATCTTT.

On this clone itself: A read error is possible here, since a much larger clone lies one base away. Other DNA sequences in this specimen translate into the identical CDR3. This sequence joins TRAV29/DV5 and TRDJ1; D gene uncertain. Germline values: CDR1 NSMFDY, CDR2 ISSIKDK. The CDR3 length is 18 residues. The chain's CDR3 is CAAKPQGPLNDNTDKLIF. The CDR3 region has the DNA TGTGCCGCAAAGCCCCAAGGACCTCTGAATGATAACACCGATAAACTCATCTTT.

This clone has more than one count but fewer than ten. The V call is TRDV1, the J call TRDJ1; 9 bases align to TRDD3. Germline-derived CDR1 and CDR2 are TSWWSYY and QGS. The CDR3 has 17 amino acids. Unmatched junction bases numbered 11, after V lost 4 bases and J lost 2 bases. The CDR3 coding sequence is TGTGCTCTTGGGGGGTTTCCCCTGGGGGATCGTACCGATAAACTCATCTTT. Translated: CALGGFPLGDRTDKLIF.

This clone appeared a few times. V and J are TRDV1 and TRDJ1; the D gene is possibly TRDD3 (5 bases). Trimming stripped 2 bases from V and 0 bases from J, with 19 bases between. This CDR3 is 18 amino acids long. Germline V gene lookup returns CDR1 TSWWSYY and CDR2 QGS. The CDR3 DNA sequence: TGTGCTCTTGGGGAAGGGGGGCACTTTGGACCGTACACCGATAAACTCATCTTT. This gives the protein CALGEGGHFGPYTDKLIF.